This entry describes one TCR beta chain. The specificity of this receptor is unknown. Base qualities are missing; no much larger clone stands one base away. The V end loses 3 bases and the J end loses 7 bases, and a stretch of 8 bases separates them. CDR1 and CDR2 are drawn from the germline V gene: SGHDT, YYEEEE. Spanning cysteine to phenylalanine, the CDR3 consists of 12 amino acids. The CDR3 DNA has 36 bases and is translated from base 1. Collaborating institutions collected whole blood in K2EDTA tubes following their own protocols. For TCRbeta analysis, collaborators shipped samples as frozen whole blood, isolated PBMCs, or DNA extracted from either of those sample types. This sample stems from a study of blood T cell repertoires in COVID-19 (dated by TCRdb to the early 2020s). For context, the study as a whole: Collaborator samples came from the United States, Italy and Spain and covered acute and convalescent phases of COVID-19. The prospective study material was composed of cDNA or gDNA derived from T cells, B-cell-depleted T cells, or PBMCs. Subjects who had been exposed to COVID-19, were actively infected with it, or had recovered from it provided the deeply sampled blood TCRbeta repertoires that made up the dataset. The repertoires were released in a freely available public database intended as a resource for research on the immune response to SARS-CoV-2. Samples came from the ongoing ImmuneRACE study (first 160 participants) plus 1,254 subjects from 6 global collaborators. The sample metadata nearly always contained a de-identified subject ID, COVID-19 status, age in years and sex. Where available, HLA class I and class II types were taken from metadata supplied by the sample provider and were not determined by assay-based typing.

TCRbeta CDR3 regions were amplified from genomic DNA using the immunoSEQ Assay, a bias-controlled multiplex PCR. As for the authors' bioinformatics: Nucleated cell counts per sample were estimated from amplification of reference gene primers within the assay. Sequence reads were collapsed and filtered to measure the absolute abundance of every unique TCRbeta CDR3 rearrangement. Productive Simpson clonality was computed per sample as the square root of Simpson's diversity index over productive rearrangements. Imported from immuneACCESS, the table was reduced by TCRdb to in-frame sequences with V and J called. These copies leave out some clones; in studies compared against another copy, an unresolved V gene accounts for under half, and the cause of the remainder is not known. That table furnishes V, J and clone size, whereas the DNA furnished D and trimming. For this sample there are more than 110,000 clones; about 80% appear just once. Of the sample, roughly 10% falls within the top ten clones.

What the study reported, not specific to this receptor: Clinical and demographic metadata were provided uncurated, with the amount varying by source and participant.

The sequenced sample consisted of peripheral blood. The receptor was isolated from a woman of 80 years or more in a cohort sampled during active or convalescent COVID-19. This chain is built from TRBV5-6 and TRBJ1-5, with no confident D gene call. The CDR3 is CASSSLSQPQHF. The nucleotide sequence is given as TGTGCCAGCAGCTCCCTATCGCAGCCCCAGCATTTT.